The 13 T cell receptor beta chains presented below share a single source sample, sequenced in a study of early T cells in non-severe SARS-CoV-2 infection (dated by TCRdb to about 2021). Libraries were constructed by 5' RACE. Sequenced using a NextSeq 500. TCRdb passed the public sequencing reads through fastp at Q25 and MiXCR, retaining productive beta sequences. All rows with the same CDR3 protein become a single entry with the most common DNA and genes. The sample profile shows roughly 49,000 distinct CDR3 sequences; 4% to 5% of them were found once. The biggest ten clones account for 5% to 6.5% of the sample. Source material: whole blood. All receptors derive from an adult who was a healthcare worker with PCR-confirmed SARS-CoV-2 infection or an uninfected control (not recorded which).

This clonotype was found many times. The chain uses TRBV12-3 or TRBV12-4 and TRBJ1-1, with D perhaps matching TRBD1 (5 bases). The CDR3 extends over 15 amino acids. Trimming shortened V by 5 bases and J by 3 bases, and 16 bases separated the two germline ends. The CDR3 DNA reads TGTGCCAGCAGTGGGACCCATAAAGGGGACACTGAAGCTTTCTTT. Translation gives CASSGTHKGDTEAFF.

This clonotype was found a few times. The chain recombines TRBV30 with TRBJ2-7; 8 bases map to TRBD1. The CDR3 is made up of 15 amino acids. J was trimmed by 0 bases and V by 4 bases; bases with no gene match: 8. Germline values: CDR1 GTSNPN, CDR2 SVGIG (reference sequence). The CDR3 nucleotides read TGTGCCTGGAAATCGGGACAGGTTTACTCCTACGAGCAGTACTTC. It codes for CAWKSGQVYSYEQYF.

This clonotype was found many times. The V and J genes are TRBV6-5 and TRBJ2-1; 11 bases are shared with TRBD2. Germline CDR1 reads MNHEY; CDR2 reads SVGAGI. The CDR3 extends over 15 amino acids. Trimming cost V 7 bases and J 7 bases; bases outside gene matches: 9. The CDR3 loop is CASIKLAGVGNEQFF. Here the CDR3 DNA reads TGTGCCAGCATCAAACTAGCGGGAGTTGGGAATGAGCAGTTCTTC.

This clonotype has at least ten counts. The chain uses TRBV12-3 or TRBV12-4 and TRBJ2-1; no reliable D call. V lost 6 bases, J lost 4 bases, and 10 bases lay in between. The CDR3 is 13 amino acids. CDR3 DNA sequence: TGTGCCAGCAGCCCCGGACCGTACAATGAGCAGTTCTTC. It encodes CASSPGPYNEQFF.

V and J are TRBV6-5 and TRBJ2-7, with D uncertain. The V gene's germline CDR1 is MNHEY and CDR2 SVGAGI. This CDR3 is built from 15 residues. Deletions cut 7 bases from V and 0 bases from J, with 16 bases between. CDR3 in amino acids: CASTITQTVSYEQYF. The CDR3 DNA follows: TGTGCCAGCACCATTACCCAGACTGTCTCCTACGAGCAGTACTTC.

The sample holds many counts of this clonotype. The chain is built from TRBV7-2 and TRBJ2-7; maybe TRBD1 (5 bases). Germline V gene data show CDR1 as SGHTA and CDR2 as FQGNSA. The CDR3 extends over 15 amino acids. Deletions cut 1 base from V and 2 bases from J, with 12 bases between. Written as DNA, the CDR3 is TGTGCCAGCAGCTTAGATGGGGCAGGAGCCTACGAGCAGTACTTC. Its protein is CASSLDGAGAYEQYF.

This clonotype was counted ten times or more. The rearrangement joins TRBV29-1 to TRBJ2-1; D is unresolved. V lost 4 bases and J 10 bases, leaving 14 bases between the germline ends. This CDR3 contains 12 residues. Germline lookup yields CDR1 SQVTM and CDR2 ANQGSEA. DNA of the CDR3: TGCAGCGTTGGTAAAGGTCAGTTGGAGCAGTTCTTC. As protein: CSVGKGQLEQFF.

At least ten counts were recorded for this clonotype. The chain has TRBV20-1 and TRBJ2-3; D might be TRBD2 (6 bases). Per germline, CDR1 DFQATT and CDR2 SNEGSKA (reference sequence). This CDR3 contains 13 residues. The V and J ends lost 5 bases and 0 bases respectively, with 9 bases between them. This chain's CDR3 is CSARRDSTDTQYF. CDR3 DNA sequence: TGCAGTGCTCGGCGGGATAGCACAGATACGCAGTATTTT.

This clonotype came up many times. The genes are TRBV12-3 or TRBV12-4 and TRBJ1-2, with D possibly TRBD1 on 5 matching bases. The CDR3 runs 13 residues. Trimming cost V 9 bases and J 7 bases, with 18 bases left between them. This chain's CDR3 is CASMPLSGRGYTF. The CDR3 bases are TGTGCCAGTATGCCCCTGTCGGGGCGTGGCTACACCTTC.

This clonotype has at least ten counts. The genes are TRBV3-1 and TRBJ1-1; D may be TRBD1 (6 bases). Trimming removed 6 bases from V and 5 bases from J, with 16 bases in between. The CDR3 extends over 14 amino acids. CDR1 and CDR2 from the germline V gene are LGHDT and YNNKEL (reference sequence). In DNA form, the CDR3 reads TGTGCCAGCAGAGATCAGGGGAGTGATACTGAAGCTTTCTTT. Translation gives CASRDQGSDTEAFF.

In its sample, this clonotype was seen many times. V usage is TRBV27 and J usage is TRBJ2-5; D unresolved. The J call may not be correct, given that the DNA end is closer to TRBJ2-1. Germline assignment: CDR1 MNHEY and CDR2 SMNVEV (reference sequence). The CDR3 runs to 11 residues. DNA of the CDR3: TGTGCCAGCAGTGCTGGCGGACCCCAGTTCTTC. As protein: CASSAGGPQFF.

Remarks on this clonotype: A much larger clone is a single base away; this may be a read error. V usage is TRBV24-1 and J usage is TRBJ2-7; D is unresolved. Germline V gene lookup returns CDR1 KGHDR and CDR2 SFDVKD. The CDR3 sequence is 11 residues long. In DNA, the CDR3 is TGTGCCATCAGTGATGTTGACGAGCAGTACTTC. It codes for CAISDVDEQYF.

This clonotype has only a few counts. This chain connects TRBV18 to TRBJ2-3, with 13 bases that match TRBD2. Losses at the gene ends were 5 bases for V and 1 base for J; bases not matched to a gene: 3. From germline, CDR1 is KGHSH and CDR2 LQKENI. CDR3 size: 16 residues. Written as DNA, the CDR3 is TGTGCCAGCTCATCTGGACTAGCGGGGGGCACAGATACGCAGTATTTT. Protein product: CASSSGLAGGTDTQYF.